This TCR beta chain was sequenced in a study of T cells in Graves' hyperthyroidism and ophthalmopathy (dated by TCRdb to 2018 to 2020). Turning to the overall study: To identify distinguishing TCR V-J signatures, a discovery cohort of some 100 patients was used, comprising approximately 40 with Graves' ophthalmopathy and roughly 60 with stable Graves' hyperthyroidism. Whether ophthalmopathy could be predicted prospectively was tested in an independent validation cohort made up of roughly 19 hyperthyroidism patients plus 17 patients who later progressed to ophthalmopathy. The 100 or so discovery patients were divided at random into training and test sets in a 7:3 ratio. The study also compared thyroid tissue and blood T-cell repertoires from roughly 6 Graves' hyperthyroidism patients. After blood sampling, hyperthyroidism patients were treated with methimazole at a starting dose of 30 mg daily, and ophthalmopathy patients were treated with high-dose intravenous methylprednisolone. TCR Vbeta CDR3 sequencing of fewer than 150 peripheral blood samples (over 40 ophthalmopathy, approximately 80 hyperthyroidism and around 17 progressor patients) is reported in the paper. Paper-wide results and their limitations: Most expanded thyroid clonotypes (frequency above 0.001) were also detected in blood, a finding suggesting that blood repertoires may reflect thyroid immune responses. No statistical method was used to fix the sample size in advance, and group allocation was not hidden from the investigators. A 13 V-J signature model separated ophthalmopathy from stable hyperthyroidism, with over 85% sensitivity and 81% to 83% specificity in cross-validation and 80%/75% in testing. In validation, progression to ophthalmopathy was predicted by the model with around 70% sensitivity and 72.22% specificity, a median of 6.5 months before onset.

The germline V gene yields MNHNS for CDR1 and SASEGT for CDR2. The germline V and J ends show losses of 3 bases and 5 bases respectively, and no gene match explains 4 bases of the junction. Measured from the cysteine to the phenylalanine, the CDR3 is 14 residues long. This entry keeps only the CDR3 DNA: 42 bases, framed from base 1. Patients with uncontrolled infections, other autoimmune diseases, pregnancy or lactation were excluded. Diagnoses relied on clinical symptoms, serum thyroxine and TRAb, thyroid ultrasound and orbital computed tomography. Total RNA was extracted using Trizol reagent, and RNA quality was assessed on an Agilent 2100 Bioanalyzer. The TCR beta CDR3 regions were amplified from the RNA transcripts. For the first round of RT-PCR on the TCR CDR3, the HTBI primer set was used together with the Qiagen OneStep RT-PCR kit. A second multiplex PCR round built the libraries, followed by size selection and purification. Sequencing of the libraries was done on an Illumina HiSeq2000 using paired-end 100 bp reads. The authors processed their data as follows. SOAPnuke was used to process the raw data, throwing out any read that contained adapters or uncalled bases, had a mean Phred below 15, or lacked an exact constant-primer or identifier match. COPE v1.2.5 was used to merge high-quality paired reads, and clonotypes were defined as unique nucleotide sequences. Clonotypes were aligned to IMGT TRBV, TRBD and TRBJ reference segments using MiTCR v1.1. Only V-J combinations with frequency above 0.0001, covering 99.2% of repertoires, were analysed. The TCS score was defined as the ratio of F50 (clonal expansion) to E x V (chaos), calculated using BLOSUM62-based TCRdist between CDR3 peptides within each V-J. Welch's t-statistics and random forest reduced roughly 500 V-J features to roughly 13, which were used in a naive Bayes classifier (R e1071). The Morisita-Horn index was used to measure how similar the thyroid and blood repertoires were. Through fastp at Q25 and MiXCR, TCRdb rebuilt clones from the public reads, retaining in-frame beta chains. Entries that share a CDR3 protein sequence are merged under the most common genes and DNA. These V and J calls rely on TCRdb rather than the paper's analysis. This sample gives about 660,000 distinct CDR3 sequences in total; roughly 46% of them show up just once. The top ten constitute approximately 6.8% of the sample.

This clonotype came up a few times. This clone's antigen is unknown. Base qualities are not provided; no much larger clone lies one nucleotide away. The sequence links TRBV6-1 to TRBJ2-5; the junction holds 9 bases that match TRBD1. The TCR originated in an adult man with Graves' disease, either hyperthyroidism or ophthalmopathy (not recorded which). The source material was peripheral blood or thyroid tissue (not recorded which). CDR3 reads: CASSEDRGWETQYF. The nucleotide sequence is TGTGCCAGCAGTGAGGACAGGGGATGGGAGACCCAGTACTTC.